These 30 T cell receptor beta chains were all obtained from the same sample, sequenced in a study of blood T cell repertoires in COVID-19. Clones were sequenced by immunoSEQ multiplex PCR, and TCRdb holds only the in-frame ones, with some missing. The sample consists of around 160,000 clones, around 80% of them appearing once. Sequences were obtained from peripheral blood. The receptors stem from a man between 60 and 75 years old with active or convalescent COVID-19.

The J gene is TRBJ1-1, the V gene TRBV5-1, with D possibly TRBD1 on 5 matching bases. The CDR3 extends over 15 amino acids. CDR1 and CDR2 (germline): SGHRS, YFSETQ. V gave up 4 bases and J gave up 4 bases, with 17 bases separating them. Here the CDR3 DNA reads TGCGCCAGCAGCAAAGATTGGGGGGGTGGCACTGAAGCTTTCTTT. The encoded protein is CASSKDWGGGTEAFF.

This chain connects TRBV28 to TRBJ2-7, with 10 nucleotides matching TRBD1. Trimming cost V 3 bases and J 2 bases; bases outside gene matches: 4. CDR3 length: 15 amino acids. Germline values: CDR1 MDHEN, CDR2 SYDVKM. Written as DNA, the CDR3 is TGTGCCAGCAGTTTGGGACAGGGGTACGCCTACGAGCAGTACTTC. Amino acid sequence: CASSLGQGYAYEQYF. The full variable domain, in which reference TRBV28 and TRBJ2-7 provide the parts outside the CDR3, is DVKVTQSSRYLVKRTGEKVFLECVQDMDHENMFWYRQDPGLGLRLIYFSYDVKMKEKGDIPEGYSVSREKKERFSLILESASTNQTSMYLCASSLGQGYAYEQYFGPGTRLTVT.

V gene TRBV27 combines with J gene TRBJ2-7, with D possibly matching TRBD2 (6 bases). CDR1 MNHEY and CDR2 SMNVEV come from the germline V gene (reference sequence). This CDR3 has 13 residues. Trimming stripped 2 bases from V and 3 bases from J, with 8 bases between. The CDR3 region is CASSLRESYEQYF. CDR3 sequence (DNA): TGTGCCAGCAGTTTACGGGAGAGCTACGAGCAGTACTTC.

The J gene is TRBJ2-2, the V gene TRBV9; the D gene is possibly TRBD2 (6 bases). The CDR3 has 16 residues. V lost 1 base, J lost 1 base, and 11 bases lay in between. The germline gives CDR1 SGDLS, CDR2 YYNGEE. The CDR3 sequence is CASSVIGGVNTGELFF. In DNA form, the CDR3 reads TGTGCCAGCAGCGTAATCGGCGGGGTGAACACCGGGGAGCTGTTTTTT.

The chain joins TRBV7-2 to TRBJ2-3, with D unclear. V dropped 5 bases and J dropped 1 base, with 16 bases sitting between them. The CDR3 has 16 amino acids. CDR1 is SGHTA, CDR2 FQGNSA, per germline. The CDR3 loop is CASSAPTPGRTDTQYF. In nucleotides, the CDR3 is TGTGCCAGCAGCGCACCCACCCCTGGCCGCACAGATACGCAGTATTTT.

V and J are TRBV19 and TRBJ1-2; 9 bases agree with TRBD1. CDR1 and CDR2 (germline): LNHDA, SQIVND (reference sequence). CDR3 length equals 15 residues. V gave up 7 bases and J gave up 8 bases; unmatched junction bases: 14. The DNA for the CDR3 is TGTGCCAGTACCCCGGGGGGACAGGGCCGCCGGGGCTACACCTTC. Protein sequence: CASTPGGQGRRGYTF.

On this clone itself: At one of its ends the junction is not consistent with the germline gene, which may arise from a read error. The chain combines TRBV2 with TRBJ1-3, with 7 bases aligning to TRBD1. Germline values: CDR1 SNHLY, CDR2 FYNNEI. This CDR3 spans 18 amino acids. The CDR3 sequence: CASSNLGIGTVSGNTIYF. Written as DNA, the CDR3 is TGTGCCAGCAGTAATCTAGGAATAGGGACAGTCTCTGGGAACACCATATATTTT.

The chain joins TRBV27 to TRBJ1-1, with D possibly being TRBD1 (6 bases). The CDR3 extends over 15 amino acids. Germline-derived CDR1 and CDR2 are MNHEY and SMNVEV (reference sequence). Trimming took off 7 bases at V and 2 bases at J, with 17 bases between the two ends. The CDR3 protein is CASTKGGNFNTEAFF. Here the CDR3 DNA reads TGTGCCAGCACAAAAGGGGGTAACTTTAACACTGAAGCTTTCTTT.

The chain links TRBV7-7 to TRBJ1-5; no clear D. V lost 5 bases and J lost 4, with 9 bases in between. Germline lookup yields CDR1 SSHAT and CDR2 FNYEAQ (reference sequence). This CDR3 contains 13 residues. The CDR3 DNA is TGTGCCAGCAGCGCCGGACTGAATCAGCCCCAGCATTTT. Translating gives CASSAGLNQPQHF.

This clone was counted once. The gene calls are TRBV24-1 and TRBJ2-1; 8 bases are shared with TRBD1. The CDR3 contains 15 residues. J lost 7 bases, V lost 6 bases, and 10 bases had no gene match. Germline V gene sequence: CDR1 KGHDR, CDR2 SFDVKD. CDR3 sequence: CATSSQRQGTNEQFF. Written as DNA, the CDR3 is TGTGCCACCAGTAGTCAAAGACAGGGGACAAATGAGCAGTTCTTC.

The chain joins TRBV19 to TRBJ2-7; perhaps TRBD2 as D (5 bases). CDR1 is LNHDA and CDR2 is SQIVND in the germline V gene (reference sequence). Trimming shortened V by 5 bases and J by 1 base, and 9 bases separated the two germline ends. CDR3 size: 13 residues. CDR3 nucleotides: TGTGCCAGTAGTCTGGCGGGTTCCTACGAGCAGTACTTC. Protein product: CASSLAGSYEQYF.

J is TRBJ2-3 and V is TRBV11-3; D may be TRBD2 (6 bases). CDR3 length: 14 residues. V lost 3 bases to trimming and J lost 2 bases, with 9 bases between them. Germline V gene sequence: CDR1 SGHNT, CDR2 YENEEA. The CDR3 nucleotides are TGTGCCAGCAGCTTGGGCGGGAACACAGATACGCAGTATTTT. Amino acid sequence: CASSLGGNTDTQYF.

V gene TRBV27 combines with J gene TRBJ2-2, with a tentative D call TRBD2 (6 bases). The CDR3 is 17 amino acids. Germline CDR1 reads MNHEY; CDR2 reads SMNVEV (reference sequence). V lost 9 bases to trimming and J lost 4 bases, with 24 bases between them. The CDR3 nucleotides read TGTGCCAGTTCCCCCATAACCCACCCCGGGGGCACCGGGGAGCTGTTTTTT. This sequence encodes CASSPITHPGGTGELFF.

The rearrangement joins TRBV7-7 to TRBJ2-3; no firm D call. V lost 1 base to trimming and J lost 5 bases, with 7 bases between them. Germline V gives CDR1 SSHAT, CDR2 FNYEAQ (reference sequence). The CDR3 extends over 13 amino acids. In nucleotides, the CDR3 is TGTGCCAGCAGCTTAGAGTCGGGAGATACGCAGTATTTT. Its protein is CASSLESGDTQYF.

The chain has TRBV19 and TRBJ1-1, with no clear D. CDR1 is LNHDA and CDR2 is SQIVND in the germline V gene (reference sequence). The V end lost 6 bases, the J end lost 1 base, and 12 bases lay between the germline ends. The CDR3 runs to 14 residues. The CDR3 here is CASRLLSGNTEAFF. The CDR3 DNA follows: TGTGCCAGTAGACTCCTAAGTGGGAACACTGAAGCTTTCTTT.

J is TRBJ1-5 and V is TRBV6-2 or TRBV6-3; TRBD1 is a possible D gene (5 bases). V was clipped by 2 bases and J by 0 bases, with 23 bases between them. CDR1 and CDR2 (germline): MNHEY, SVGEGT. This CDR3 contains 20 residues. CDR3 nucleotides: TGTGCCAGCAGTTACCTGGCGACAAGGGGATCGGGTTTTAGCAATCAGCCCCAGCATTTT. Translation gives CASSYLATRGSGFSNQPQHF.

This chain connects TRBV10-3 to TRBJ2-2; TRBD2 might be the D (6 bases). Germline V gene lookup returns CDR1 ENHRY and CDR2 SYGVKD. V lost 8 bases and J lost 6, with 16 bases in between. This CDR3 contains 14 residues. This chain's CDR3 is CAIRVTGDSGELFF. The CDR3 bases are TGTGCCATCCGTGTTACGGGGGATTCCGGGGAGCTGTTTTTT.

The chain uses TRBV5-1 and TRBJ2-1, with 7 bases identical to TRBD2. Per the germline V gene, CDR1 is SGHRS and CDR2 is YFSETQ. This CDR3 has 12 residues. The V and J ends lost 0 bases and 10 bases, in that order; junction bases with no gene match: 1. The CDR3 region has the DNA TGCGCCAGCAGCTTGGAAGCGGGAGAGCAGTTCTTC. This sequence encodes CASSLEAGEQFF.

The rearrangement joins TRBV11-2 to TRBJ2-2; possibly TRBD1 for D (5 bases). Germline CDR1 SGHAT, CDR2 FQNNGV. CDR3 size: 14 residues. With 4 bases removed from V and 4 bases from J, the gap between germline ends came to 10 bases. CDR3 sequence reads: CASSWGRATGELFF. The CDR3 DNA sequence: TGTGCCAGCAGCTGGGGCCGGGCCACCGGGGAGCTGTTTTTT.

This sequence joins TRBV7-9 and TRBJ1-2, with 7 bases fitting TRBD1. V shed 4 bases and J 3 bases; nucleotides not matched to a gene: 8. CDR1 and CDR2 (germline): SEHNR, FQNEAQ (reference sequence). The CDR3 consists of 15 residues. CDR3 DNA: TGTGCCAGCAGCTCGCCGGGACAGTCATACTATGGCTACACCTTC. As protein: CASSSPGQSYYGYTF.

The V gene is TRBV21-1, the J gene TRBJ1-2; TRBD1 is the table's D call, not checked against the DNA. TRBV21-1 is deemed a pseudogene. The CDR3 length is 18 residues. Written as DNA, the CDR3 is TGTGCCAGCAGCAAATTAGGCAGGTGCCCTCTTCCCAACTATGGCTACACCTTC. Its protein is CASSKLGRCPLPNYGYTF.

V gene TRBV30 combines with J gene TRBJ1-6; D is undetermined. In germline, CDR1 is GTSNPN, CDR2 SVGIG (reference sequence). This CDR3 has 13 amino acids. The V end was cut by 7 bases, the J end by 1 base, with 8 bases between. In nucleotides, the CDR3 is TGTGCCTTCACCGGGTCCTATAATTCACCCCTCCACTTT. It encodes CAFTGSYNSPLHF.

V and J are TRBV19 and TRBJ1-2; a possible D gene is TRBD1 (5 bases). Germline V lookup: CDR1 LNHDA, CDR2 SQIVND (reference sequence). The CDR3 consists of 19 residues. V was pared by 3 bases and J by 4 bases, with 27 bases between. The CDR3 nucleotides read TGTGCCAGTAGTATGGGGCCCCAGGTTCCGGTCTACCCTCCCTATGGCTACACCTTC. Protein product: CASSMGPQVPVYPPYGYTF.

The gene calls are TRBV6-5 and TRBJ1-1; possible D gene TRBD1, 6 bases. Germline V gene lookup returns CDR1 MNHEY and CDR2 SVGAGI. V lost 0 bases, J lost 10 bases, and 12 bases lay in between. The CDR3 loop spans 13 amino acids. CDR3 coding DNA: TGTGCCAGCAGTTACTCCCGACAGGAACGAGCTTTCTTT. This encodes CASSYSRQERAFF.

The chain carries TRBV3-1 (or the pseudogene TRBV3-2) and TRBJ2-7, with D unresolved. V lost 5 bases, J lost 0 bases, and 2 bases lay in between. The CDR3 is 11 residues long. CDR1 is LGHDT and CDR2 is YNNKEL in the germline V gene (reference sequence). The CDR3: CASSYSYEQYF. As DNA, the CDR3 is TGTGCCAGCAGCTACTCCTACGAGCAGTACTTC.

This clone was picked up one time. The rearrangement uses TRBV18 and TRBJ1-1, with TRBD1 as a possible D gene (5 bases). Deletions cut 2 bases from V and 4 bases from J, with 14 bases between. Germline-derived CDR1 and CDR2 are KGHSH and LQKENI. The CDR3 spans 15 residues. CDR3 nucleotides: TGTGCCAGCTCACCAATACAGGACCCAGGCACTGAAGCTTTCTTT. Its translation is CASSPIQDPGTEAFF.

This clone was seen only once. The chain combines TRBV18 with TRBJ2-7, with a tentative D call TRBD2 (6 bases). CDR3 length equals 15 residues. The V end lost 3 bases, the J end lost 4 bases, and 16 bases lay between the germline ends. Germline V gene lookup returns CDR1 KGHSH and CDR2 LQKENI. The DNA of the CDR3 is TGTGCCAGCTCACCGTCCGTTCGGGGGACGTACGAGCAGTACTTC. As protein: CASSPSVRGTYEQYF.

The rearrangement links TRBV27 to TRBJ2-7, with D possibly being TRBD2 (7 bases). Germline V gives CDR1 MNHEY, CDR2 SMNVEV (reference sequence). The V gene lost 0 bases and the J gene lost 4 bases, with 22 bases spanning the gap. The CDR3 contains 18 residues. The CDR3 protein is CASSLSFGGGTGSYEQYF. CDR3 coding DNA: TGTGCCAGCAGTTTATCTTTTGGCGGGGGCACAGGGTCGTACGAGCAGTACTTC.

This clone was detected only once. The genes are TRBV27 and TRBJ1-1, with 11 bases identical to TRBD1. CDR1 MNHEY and CDR2 SMNVEV come from the germline V gene (reference sequence). V trimming: 6 bases; J trimming: 1 base; junction bases outside the gene matches: 13. CDR3 length: 18 residues. In DNA, the CDR3 is TGTGCCAGCAGCGACAGGACAGGGGGCTACAGACCGAACACTGAAGCTTTCTTT. The encoded protein is CASSDRTGGYRPNTEAFF.

The chain combines TRBV27 with TRBJ2-7; D is unclear. V shed 5 bases and J shed 3 bases, with 17 bases lying between them. CDR1 and CDR2 (germline): MNHEY, SMNVEV (reference sequence). This CDR3 is 15 amino acids long. The CDR3 DNA reads TGTGCCAGCAGTCTCTTCCCCTCAGTAAGCTACGAGCAGTACTTC. Protein product: CASSLFPSVSYEQYF.